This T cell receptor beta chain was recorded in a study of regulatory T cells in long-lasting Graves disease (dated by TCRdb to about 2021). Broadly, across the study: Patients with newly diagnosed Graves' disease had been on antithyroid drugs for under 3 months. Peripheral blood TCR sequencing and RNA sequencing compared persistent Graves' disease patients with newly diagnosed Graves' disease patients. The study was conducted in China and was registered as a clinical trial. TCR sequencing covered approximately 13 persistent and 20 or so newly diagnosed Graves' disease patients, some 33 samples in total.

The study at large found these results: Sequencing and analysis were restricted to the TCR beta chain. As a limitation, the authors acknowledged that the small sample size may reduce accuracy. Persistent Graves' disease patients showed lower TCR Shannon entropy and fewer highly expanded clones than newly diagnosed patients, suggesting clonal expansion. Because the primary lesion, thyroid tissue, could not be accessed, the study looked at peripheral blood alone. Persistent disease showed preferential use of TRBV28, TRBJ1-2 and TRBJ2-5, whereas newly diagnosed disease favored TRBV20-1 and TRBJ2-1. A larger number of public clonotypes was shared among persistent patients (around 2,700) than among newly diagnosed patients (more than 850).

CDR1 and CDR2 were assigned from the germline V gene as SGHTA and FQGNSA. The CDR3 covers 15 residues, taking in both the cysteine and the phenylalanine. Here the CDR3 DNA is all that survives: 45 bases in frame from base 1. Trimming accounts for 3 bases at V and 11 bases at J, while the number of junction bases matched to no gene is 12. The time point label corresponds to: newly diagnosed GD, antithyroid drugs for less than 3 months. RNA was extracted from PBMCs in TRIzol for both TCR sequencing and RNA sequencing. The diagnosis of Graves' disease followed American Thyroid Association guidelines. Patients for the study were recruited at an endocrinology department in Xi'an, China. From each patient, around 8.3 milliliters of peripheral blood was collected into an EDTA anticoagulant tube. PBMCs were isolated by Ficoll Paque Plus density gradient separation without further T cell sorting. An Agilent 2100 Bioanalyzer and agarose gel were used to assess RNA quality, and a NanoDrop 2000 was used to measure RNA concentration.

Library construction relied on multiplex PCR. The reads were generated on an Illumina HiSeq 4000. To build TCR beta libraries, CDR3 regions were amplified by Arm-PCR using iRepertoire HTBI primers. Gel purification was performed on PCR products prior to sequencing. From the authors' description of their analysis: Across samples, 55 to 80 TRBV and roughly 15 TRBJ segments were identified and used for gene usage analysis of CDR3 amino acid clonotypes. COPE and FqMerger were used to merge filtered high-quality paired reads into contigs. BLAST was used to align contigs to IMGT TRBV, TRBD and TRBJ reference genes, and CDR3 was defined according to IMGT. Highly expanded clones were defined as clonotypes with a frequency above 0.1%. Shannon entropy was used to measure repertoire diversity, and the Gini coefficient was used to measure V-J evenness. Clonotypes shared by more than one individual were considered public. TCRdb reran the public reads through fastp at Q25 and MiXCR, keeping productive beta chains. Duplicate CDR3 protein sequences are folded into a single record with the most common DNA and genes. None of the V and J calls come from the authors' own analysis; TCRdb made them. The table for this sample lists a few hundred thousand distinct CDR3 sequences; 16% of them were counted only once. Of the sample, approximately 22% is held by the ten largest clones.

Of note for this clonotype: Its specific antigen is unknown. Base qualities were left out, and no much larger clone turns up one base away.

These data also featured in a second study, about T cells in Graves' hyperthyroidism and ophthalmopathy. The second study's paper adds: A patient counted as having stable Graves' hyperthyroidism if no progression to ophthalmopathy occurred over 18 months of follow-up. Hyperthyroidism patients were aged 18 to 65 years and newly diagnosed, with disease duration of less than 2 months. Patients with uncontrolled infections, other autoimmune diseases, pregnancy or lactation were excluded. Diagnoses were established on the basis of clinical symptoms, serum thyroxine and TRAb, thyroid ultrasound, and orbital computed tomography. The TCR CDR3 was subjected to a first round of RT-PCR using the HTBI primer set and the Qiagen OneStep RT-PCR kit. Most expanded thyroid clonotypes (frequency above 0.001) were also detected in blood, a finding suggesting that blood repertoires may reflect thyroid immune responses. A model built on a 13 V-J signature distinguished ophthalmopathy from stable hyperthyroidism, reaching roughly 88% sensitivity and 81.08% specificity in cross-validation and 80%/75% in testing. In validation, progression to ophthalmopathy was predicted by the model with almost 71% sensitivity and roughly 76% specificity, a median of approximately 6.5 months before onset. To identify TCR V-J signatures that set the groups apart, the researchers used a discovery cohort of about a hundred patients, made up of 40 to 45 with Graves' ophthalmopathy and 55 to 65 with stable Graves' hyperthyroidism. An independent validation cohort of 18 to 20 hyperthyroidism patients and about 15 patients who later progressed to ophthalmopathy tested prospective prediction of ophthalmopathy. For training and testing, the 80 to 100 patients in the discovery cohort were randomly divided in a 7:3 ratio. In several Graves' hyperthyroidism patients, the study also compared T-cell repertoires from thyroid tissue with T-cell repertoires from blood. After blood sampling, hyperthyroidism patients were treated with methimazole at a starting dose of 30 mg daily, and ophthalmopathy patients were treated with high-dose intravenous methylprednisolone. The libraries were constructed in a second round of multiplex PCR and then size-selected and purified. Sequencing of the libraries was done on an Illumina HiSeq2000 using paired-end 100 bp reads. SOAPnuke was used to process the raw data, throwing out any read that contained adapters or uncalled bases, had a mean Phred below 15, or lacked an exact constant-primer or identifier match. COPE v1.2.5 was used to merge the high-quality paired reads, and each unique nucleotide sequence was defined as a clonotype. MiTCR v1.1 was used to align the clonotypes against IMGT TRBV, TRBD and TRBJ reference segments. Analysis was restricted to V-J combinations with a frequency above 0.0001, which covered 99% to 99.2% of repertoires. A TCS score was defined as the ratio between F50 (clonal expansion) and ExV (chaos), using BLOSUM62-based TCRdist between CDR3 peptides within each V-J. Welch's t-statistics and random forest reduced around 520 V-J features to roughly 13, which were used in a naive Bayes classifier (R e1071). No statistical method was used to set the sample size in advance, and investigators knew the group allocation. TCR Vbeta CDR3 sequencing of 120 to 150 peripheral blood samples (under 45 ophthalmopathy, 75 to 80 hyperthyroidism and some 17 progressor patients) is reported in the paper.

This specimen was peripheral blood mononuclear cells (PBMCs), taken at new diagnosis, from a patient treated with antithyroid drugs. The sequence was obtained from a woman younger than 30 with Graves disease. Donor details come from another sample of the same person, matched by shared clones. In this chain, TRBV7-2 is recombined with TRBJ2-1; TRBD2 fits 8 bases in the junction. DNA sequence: TGTGCCAGCAGCTTCGGGACTAGTATTTTTGGTAAGCAGTTCTTC. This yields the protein CASSFGTSIFGKQFF.